One T cell receptor (beta chain) is described in this entry. These data belong to a study of shared clonotypes between healthy human individuals. Profiled with immunoSEQ multiplex PCR; TCRdb holds only in-frame clones, not every one. The table lists millions of clones, around nine tenths of them singletons, with 0.14% in the top ten. Sequencing was done on a sample of naive CD4+ T cells sorted from blood. Noted subset: CD45RA+ positively selected. This receptor was taken from a man aged 18 to 35 in good health.

CDR3 protein: CASSLWQGAGTEAFF. The CDR3 DNA follows: TGTGCCAGCAGCTTATGGCAGGGGGCTGGCACTGAAGCTTTCTTT. The chain employs TRBV7-2 and TRBJ1-1, with TRBD1 matching over 8 bases. Germline V gene data show CDR1 as SGHTA and CDR2 as FQGNSA. The CDR3 length is 15 residues. J gave up 4 bases and V 2 bases, and 6 bases lay outside the gene matches.